This T cell receptor beta chain is from a study of blood T cells in healthy people across ages. Alongside a J-beta primer mix, a sample-barcoded 5' primer served in a second PCR lasting roughly 6 to 11 cycles. Each CDR3 protein is one row after TCRdb ran MiXCR on the 5' RACE reads. The profile shows about a million distinct CDR3 sequences, 51% of them singletons. The germline V and J ends were trimmed by 0 bases and 9 bases, with 11 bases remaining between them. This CDR3 spans 13 amino acids. The clonotype comes from a woman aged 60-75 years in good health. The chain has TRBV12-3 or TRBV12-4 and TRBJ1-1; no clear D gene. Material: blood. The CDR3 is CASSLARMLQAFF. CDR3 DNA sequence: TGTGCCAGCAGTTTAGCGCGGATGCTTCAAGCTTTCTTT.